This T cell receptor (beta chain) was profiled in a study of T-cell reconstitution after alpha-beta-depleted transplantation in children. Study-level findings and limits: The origin of high day-60 TCRbeta diversity in some patients lay in surviving recipient T cells and thymic progenitors. Reportedly, roughly two months post-transplant, alpha-beta T cells arose from several hundred expanded graft clones. A year post-transplant, T-cell counts and diversity derived mostly from newly produced T cells.

As it was prepared, the TCRbeta library received unique molecular identifiers. TCRdb reanalysed the PCR reads using MiXCR and keeps one entry per CDR3 protein. The data contain approximately 300,000 distinct CDR3 sequences, around a tenth of them singletons. This clonotype has at least ten counts. What it binds is unknown. Sequencing was performed on peripheral blood, taken 180 days after TCRalphabeta/CD19-depleted stem cell transplant. The receptor comes from a male patient aged 2 to 9 who had a stem cell transplant for chronic granulomatous disease, so the T cells may come from the graft donor.

The CDR3 sequence: CASSVGGLGQYF. The CDR3 DNA sequence: TGTGCCAGCAGCGTGGGGGGCCTGGGGCAGTATTTT. The chain links TRBV5-5 to TRBJ2-3; D could derive from TRBD1 or TRBD2 (6 bases each). Germline V lookup: CDR1 SGHKS, CDR2 YYEKEE (reference sequence). The CDR3 has 12 residues. Deletions cut 4 bases from V and 11 bases from J, with 14 bases between.